Each of the 23 T cell receptor beta chains below was sequenced from the same sample in a study of cytomegalovirus exposure and HLA in healthy donors. Primers: 60 Vbeta forward and 13 Jbeta reverse. Clones were sequenced by immunoSEQ multiplex PCR, and TCRdb holds only the in-frame ones, with some missing. This table holds under 150,000 clones, roughly 83% found once. The sequencing sample was made of PBMCs. These receptors all stem from a man between 18 and 35 years old in good health and CMV-seronegative.

This clone was seen only a few times. This chain joins TRBV7-2 and TRBJ1-1; D is possibly TRBD1 (6 bases). The CDR3 covers 15 residues. Germline CDR1 is SGHTA and CDR2 is FQGNSA. V lost 1 base to trimming and J lost 4 bases, with 13 bases between them. DNA of the CDR3: TGTGCCAGCAGCTTAGGTGCAGGGGTGGTCACTGAAGCTTTCTTT. This gives the protein CASSLGAGVVTEAFF.

The chain links TRBV25-1 to TRBJ2-1; tentatively, D is TRBD2 (6 bases). V was cut by 1 base and J by 4 bases, with 11 bases left in between. From germline, CDR1 is MGHDK and CDR2 SYGVNS. The CDR3 runs 15 residues. The CDR3 region has the DNA TGTGCCAGCAGTGAATCCCGGGAGTGGTACAATGAGCAGTTCTTC. Protein product: CASSESREWYNEQFF.

V and J are TRBV28 and TRBJ1-1, with TRBD1 as a possible D gene (6 bases). CDR3 length equals 13 residues. In germline, CDR1 is MDHEN, CDR2 SYDVKM. V was shortened by 6 bases and J by 4 bases, with 12 bases between the two germline ends. DNA of the CDR3: TGTGCCAGCAGGATAGGGGGGGTCACTGAAGCTTTCTTT. Residues: CASRIGGVTEAFF.

The chain couples TRBV19 to TRBJ1-2; TRBD1 is a possible D gene (5 bases). Per the germline V gene, CDR1 is LNHDA and CDR2 is SQIVND (reference sequence). This CDR3 comprises 15 residues. Trimming left V 1 base short and J 0 bases short, with 9 bases between. The CDR3 DNA reads TGTGCCAGTAGTATAGCGGCAGGGACTAACTATGGCTACACCTTC. It encodes CASSIAAGTNYGYTF. Looking up the rest from reference TRBV19 and TRBJ1-2 gives the full variable domain: DGGITQSPKYLFRKEGQNVTLSCEQNLNHDAMYWYRQDPGQGLRLIYYSQIVNDFQKGDIAEGYSVSREKKESFPLTVTSAQKNPTAFYLCASSIAAGTNYGYTFGSGTRLTVV.

The rearrangement joins TRBV28 to TRBJ2-1, with D perhaps matching TRBD2 (5 bases). Germline assignment: CDR1 MDHEN and CDR2 SYDVKM. V dropped 4 bases and J dropped 2 bases, with 9 bases sitting between them. The CDR3 runs to 14 residues. For the CDR3, the DNA is TGTGCCAGCAGTTCTAGCCTGACCTACAATGAGCAGTTCTTC. Translating gives CASSSSLTYNEQFF.

This clone was detected once. The rearrangement uses TRBV7-8 and TRBJ2-7; no reliable D call. CDR3 size: 13 residues. Germline V gene sequence: CDR1 SGHVS, CDR2 FQNEAQ. V lost 2 bases and J 6 bases, leaving 11 bases between the germline ends. The CDR3 is CASSLIQVGEQYF. The CDR3 nucleotides are TGTGCCAGCAGCTTAATTCAGGTCGGCGAGCAGTACTTC.

V gene TRBV25-1 combines with J gene TRBJ2-3, with 8 bases matching TRBD2. CDR3 length equals 16 residues. V gave up 4 bases and J gave up 4 bases; unmatched junction bases: 10. Germline-derived CDR1 and CDR2 are MGHDK and SYGVNS. In nucleotides, the CDR3 is TGTGCCAGCAGTGTGGTCGGGGGGGCCGGGGCAGATACGCAGTATTTT. Its protein is CASSVVGGAGADTQYF.

The rearrangement joins TRBV6-1 to TRBJ2-1, with 11 bases aligning to TRBD1. Losses at the gene ends were 6 bases for V and 10 bases for J; bases not matched to a gene: 5. CDR1 and CDR2 from the germline V gene are MNHNS and SASEGT. There are 13 residues in the CDR3. The CDR3 DNA follows: TGTGCCAGCAGCGGACAGGGGGCGTCGGAGCAGTTCTTC. It yields the protein CASSGQGASEQFF.

This chain uses TRBV19 with TRBJ1-2, with a tentative D call TRBD1 (5 bases). This CDR3 is 14 amino acids long. The ends were cut back, 5 bases at V and 6 bases at J, with 16 bases in the middle. The germline V gene encodes CDR1 LNHDA and CDR2 SQIVND (reference sequence). The CDR3 sequence is CASSEITGRDGYTF. For the CDR3, the DNA is TGTGCCAGTAGTGAAATAACAGGCCGGGATGGCTACACCTTC.

The chain combines TRBV2 with TRBJ2-1; tentatively, D is TRBD2 (7 bases). Per germline, CDR1 SNHLY and CDR2 FYNNEI. The CDR3 has 16 residues. V was clipped by 6 bases and J by 10 bases, with 25 bases between them. CDR3 DNA: TGTGCCAGCAGACGAGGACTAGGGGGGAGTTTAGACGAGCAGTTCTTC. Translation gives CASRRGLGGSLDEQFF.

The V and J genes are TRBV29-1 and TRBJ2-7, with a weak D call TRBD2 (6 bases). Trimming removed 4 bases from V and 0 bases from J, with 16 bases in between. Germline assignment: CDR1 SQVTM and CDR2 ANQGSEA. This CDR3 region has 15 residues. CDR3 sequence reads: CSVGGVEGGSYEQYF. CDR3 sequence (DNA): TGCAGCGTTGGAGGCGTGGAGGGAGGCTCCTACGAGCAGTACTTC.

The chain is built from TRBV5-6 and TRBJ1-2; the D gene is possibly TRBD1 (5 bases). Trimming shortened V by 2 bases and J by 8 bases, and 10 bases separated the two germline ends. This CDR3 region has 12 residues. Germline V gene sequence: CDR1 SGHDT, CDR2 YYEEEE. The CDR3 DNA sequence: TGTGCCAGCAGCTTACGGGGGTCGGGCTACACCTTC. This encodes CASSLRGSGYTF.

The genes are TRBV28 and TRBJ2-1; 8 bases match TRBD2. CDR3 length: 16 amino acids. Germline assignment: CDR1 MDHEN and CDR2 SYDVKM. The junction had 9 bases not matched to a gene; V was cut back by 3 bases and J by 5 bases. CDR3 DNA sequence: TGTGCCAGCAGTTTGTTTTCCGGGAGGGCCCACAATGAGCAGTTCTTC. This gives the protein CASSLFSGRAHNEQFF.

The CDR3 sequence: CASSPGTSGGNEQFF. In nucleotides, the CDR3 is TGTGCCAGCAGCCCCGGGACTAGCGGAGGGAATGAGCAGTTCTTC. The chain has TRBV27 and TRBJ2-1, with 11 bases identical to TRBD2. The V gene's germline CDR1 is MNHEY and CDR2 SMNVEV (reference sequence). Trimming at V came to 6 bases and at J to 7 bases, leaving 8 bases not matched to a gene. This CDR3 is built from 15 residues.

This clone was seen a handful of times. A junction boundary mismatches the germline segment, possibly from a read error. This chain connects TRBV28 to TRBJ2-7; no definite D call. The CDR3 covers 12 residues. Germline values: CDR1 MDHEN, CDR2 SYDVKM. CDR3 sequence reads: CASSLFPAEPYF. CDR3 in DNA: TGTGCCAGCAGTTTATTCCCCGCCGAGCCGTACTTC.

The count of this clone is one. The chain has TRBV27 and TRBJ2-1; 7 bases line up with TRBD1. With 3 bases clipped from V and 3 bases from J, the junction kept 5 bases outside the gene matches. Germline CDR1 reads MNHEY; CDR2 reads SMNVEV (reference sequence). The CDR3 has 15 residues. The DNA for the CDR3 is TGTGCCAGCAGTTTCCAGGGGGTTGGCTACAATGAGCAGTTCTTC. Protein sequence: CASSFQGVGYNEQFF.

The V and J genes are TRBV19 and TRBJ2-3, with 10 bases fitting TRBD1. V lost 5 bases, J lost 1 base, and 6 bases stayed unmatched. The CDR3 is 16 amino acids. Germline V CDR1 and CDR2: LNHDA, SQIVND (reference sequence). This chain's CDR3 is CASSEYGTGGTDTQYF. The CDR3 region has the DNA TGTGCCAGTAGTGAGTATGGGACAGGGGGCACAGATACGCAGTATTTT. The complete variable domain, with remaining parts taken from reference TRBV19 and TRBJ2-3, reads DGGITQSPKYLFRKEGQNVTLSCEQNLNHDAMYWYRQDPGQGLRLIYYSQIVNDFQKGDIAEGYSVSREKKESFPLTVTSAQKNPTAFYLCASSEYGTGGTDTQYFGPGTRLTVL.

This chain uses TRBV5-4 with TRBJ2-5; D perhaps matches TRBD2 (6 bases). The end of the DNA is better explained by TRBJ2-7, so the J call may be wrong. CDR1 and CDR2 (germline): SGHNT, YYREEE (reference sequence). CDR3 size: 14 residues. The CDR3 spells CASSLGVAVYEQYF. The CDR3 DNA follows: TGTGCCAGCAGCTTGGGGGTAGCGGTTTACGAGCAGTACTTC.

The gene calls are TRBV27 and TRBJ2-5; the match to TRBD1 covers 8 bases. Judging by the DNA end, TRBJ2-7 fits better; the J call may be wrong. The CDR3 covers 14 residues. Germline V gene data show CDR1 as MNHEY and CDR2 as SMNVEV (reference sequence). This CDR3 reads CASSAGTGAYEQYF. As DNA, the CDR3 is TGTGCCAGCAGCGCCGGGACAGGTGCCTACGAGCAGTACTTC.

CDR3 nucleotides: TGTGCCAGCAGCCCCCGGTGGATGAGGTATGGCTACACCTTC. Its translation is CASSPRWMRYGYTF. The chain is built from TRBV7-3 and TRBJ1-2; D ambiguous. Per the germline V gene, CDR1 is SGHTA and CDR2 is FQGTGA. The length of the CDR3 is 14 residues. Trimming left V 5 bases short and J 5 bases short, with 15 bases between.

This chain joins TRBV7-2 and TRBJ2-5, with D tentatively TRBD1 (6 bases). The CDR3 contains 13 residues. Looked up from germline, CDR1 is SGHTA and CDR2 is FQGNSA. Trimming took 1 base from V and 4 from J, leaving 7 bases between them. The CDR3 DNA is TGTGCCAGCAGCTTAGGAGGGGGAGAGACCCAGTACTTC. Encoded protein: CASSLGGGETQYF.

In DNA form, the CDR3 reads TGTGCCAGCTCACCAGGGACAGGGGGCGGGAACACTGAAGCTTTCTTT. Its protein is CASSPGTGGGNTEAFF. The rearrangement links TRBV18 to TRBJ1-1; 12 nucleotides align to TRBD1. Germline loops: CDR1 KGHSH, CDR2 LQKENI. With V trimmed by 2 bases and J by 1 base, 2 bases remained unmatched. The CDR3 is made up of 16 amino acids.

Of note for this clone: Its ends do not fully match the called genes, so a read error is possible. The chain couples TRBV6-6 to TRBJ1-1; a weak D match, TRBD1 (6 bases). Germline V gene sequence: CDR1 MNHNY, CDR2 SVGAGI (reference sequence). The CDR3 is 13 residues long. The CDR3 loop reads CASSSRTTGLTDF. CDR3 in DNA: TGTGCCAGCAGTTCCCGAACGACAGGCTTAACCGACTTT.